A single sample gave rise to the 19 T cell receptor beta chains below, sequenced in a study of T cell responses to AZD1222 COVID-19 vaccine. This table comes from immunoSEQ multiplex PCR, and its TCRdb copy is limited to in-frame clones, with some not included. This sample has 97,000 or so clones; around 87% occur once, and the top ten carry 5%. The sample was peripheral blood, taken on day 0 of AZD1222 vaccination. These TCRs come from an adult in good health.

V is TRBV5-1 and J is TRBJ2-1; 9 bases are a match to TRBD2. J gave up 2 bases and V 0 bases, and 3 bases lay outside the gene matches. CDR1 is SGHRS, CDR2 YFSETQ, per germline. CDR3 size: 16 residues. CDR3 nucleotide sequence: TGCGCCAGCAGCTTGGCCGCGGGAGGGCCCTACAATGAGCAGTTCTTC. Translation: CASSLAAGGPYNEQFF.

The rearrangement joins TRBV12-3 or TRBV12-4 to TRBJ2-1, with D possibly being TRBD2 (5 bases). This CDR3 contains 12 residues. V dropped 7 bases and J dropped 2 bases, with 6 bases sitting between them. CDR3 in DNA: TGTGCCAGCATGAGGGCCTACAATGAGCAGTTCTTC. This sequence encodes CASMRAYNEQFF.

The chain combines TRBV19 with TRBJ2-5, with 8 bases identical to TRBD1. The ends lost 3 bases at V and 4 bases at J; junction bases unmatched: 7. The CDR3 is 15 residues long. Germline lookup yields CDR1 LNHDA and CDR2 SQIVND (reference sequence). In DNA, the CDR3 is TGTGCCAGTAGTATGGGTAGGACAGGGCTAGAGACCCAGTACTTC. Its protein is CASSMGRTGLETQYF. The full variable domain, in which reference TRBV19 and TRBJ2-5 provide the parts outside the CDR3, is DGGITQSPKYLFRKEGQNVTLSCEQNLNHDAMYWYRQDPGQGLRLIYYSQIVNDFQKGDIAEGYSVSREKKESFPLTVTSAQKNPTAFYLCASSMGRTGLETQYFGPGTRLLVL.

The chain's CDR3 is CASSKPITGQPQHF. The CDR3, as DNA: TGTGCCAGCTCAAAACCTATCACAGGTCAGCCCCAGCATTTT. The chain uses TRBV28 and TRBJ1-5; maybe TRBD1 (5 bases). The V gene lost 8 bases and the J gene lost 6 bases, with 17 bases spanning the gap. Germline assignment: CDR1 MDHEN and CDR2 SYDVKM. This CDR3 has 14 residues.

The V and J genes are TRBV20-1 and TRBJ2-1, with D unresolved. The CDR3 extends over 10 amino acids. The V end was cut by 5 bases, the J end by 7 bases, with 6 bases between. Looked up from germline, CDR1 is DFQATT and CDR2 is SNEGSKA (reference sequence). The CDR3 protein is CSALGNEQFF. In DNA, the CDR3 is TGCAGTGCTCTGGGGAATGAGCAGTTCTTC.

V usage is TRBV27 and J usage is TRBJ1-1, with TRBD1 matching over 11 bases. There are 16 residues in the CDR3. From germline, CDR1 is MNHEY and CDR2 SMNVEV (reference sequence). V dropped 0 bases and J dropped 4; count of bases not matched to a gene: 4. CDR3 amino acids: CASSLSLGTGGTEAFF. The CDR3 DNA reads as TGTGCCAGCAGTTTATCCCTTGGGACAGGGGGCACTGAAGCTTTCTTT.

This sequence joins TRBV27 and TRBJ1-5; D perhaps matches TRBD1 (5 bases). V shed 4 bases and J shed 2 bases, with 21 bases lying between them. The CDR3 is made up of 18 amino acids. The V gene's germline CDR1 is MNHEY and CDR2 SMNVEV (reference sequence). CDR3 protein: CASSSQSPQGWGNQPQHF. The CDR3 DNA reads TGTGCCAGCAGTTCACAGAGCCCGCAGGGATGGGGCAATCAGCCCCAGCATTTT.

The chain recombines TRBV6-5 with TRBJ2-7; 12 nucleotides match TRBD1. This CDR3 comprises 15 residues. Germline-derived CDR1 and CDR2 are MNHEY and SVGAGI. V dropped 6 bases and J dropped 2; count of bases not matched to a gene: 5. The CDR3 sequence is CASRGQGAVPYEQYF. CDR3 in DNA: TGTGCCAGCAGGGGACAGGGGGCGGTCCCCTACGAGCAGTACTTC.

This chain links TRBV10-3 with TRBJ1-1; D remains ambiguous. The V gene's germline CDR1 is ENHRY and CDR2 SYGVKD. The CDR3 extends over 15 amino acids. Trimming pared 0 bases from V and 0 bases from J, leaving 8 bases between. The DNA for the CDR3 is TGTGCCATCAGTGAGTCAGTGGCAGTGAACACTGAAGCTTTCTTT. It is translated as CAISESVAVNTEAFF.

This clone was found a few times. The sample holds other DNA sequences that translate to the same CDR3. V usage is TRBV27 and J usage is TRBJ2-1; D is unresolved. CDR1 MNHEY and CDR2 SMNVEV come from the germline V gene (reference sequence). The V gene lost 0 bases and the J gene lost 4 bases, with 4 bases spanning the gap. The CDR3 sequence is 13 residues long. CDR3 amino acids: CASSLSLYNEQFF. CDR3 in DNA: TGTGCCAGCAGTTTATCTCTTTACAATGAGCAGTTCTTC.

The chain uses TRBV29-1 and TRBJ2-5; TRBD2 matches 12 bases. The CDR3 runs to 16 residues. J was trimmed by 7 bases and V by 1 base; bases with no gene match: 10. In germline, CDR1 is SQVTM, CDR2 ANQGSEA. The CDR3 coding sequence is TGCAGCGTTGAAGGGACTAGCGGGACCCCCGAAGGGACCCAGTACTTC. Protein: CSVEGTSGTPEGTQYF.

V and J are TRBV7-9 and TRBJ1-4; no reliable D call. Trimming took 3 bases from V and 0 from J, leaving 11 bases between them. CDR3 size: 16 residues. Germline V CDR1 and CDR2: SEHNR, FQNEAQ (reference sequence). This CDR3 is CASSLKTVATNEKLFF. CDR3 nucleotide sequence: TGTGCCAGCAGCTTGAAGACGGTCGCAACTAATGAAAAACTGTTTTTT.

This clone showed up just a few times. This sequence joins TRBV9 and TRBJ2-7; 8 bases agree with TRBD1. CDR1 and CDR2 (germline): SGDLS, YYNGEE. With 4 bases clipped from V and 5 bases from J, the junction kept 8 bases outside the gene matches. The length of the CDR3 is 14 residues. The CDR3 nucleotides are TGTGCCAGCAGCCTCGGGACAGGTTTCGACGAGCAGTACTTC. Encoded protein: CASSLGTGFDEQYF.

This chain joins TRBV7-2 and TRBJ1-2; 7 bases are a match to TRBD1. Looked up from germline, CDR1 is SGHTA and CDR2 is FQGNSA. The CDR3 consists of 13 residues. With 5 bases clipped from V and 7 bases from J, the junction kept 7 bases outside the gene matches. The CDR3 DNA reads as TGTGCCAGCAGCGCGAAGGGGGCGGGTGGCTACACCTTC. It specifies CASSAKGAGGYTF.

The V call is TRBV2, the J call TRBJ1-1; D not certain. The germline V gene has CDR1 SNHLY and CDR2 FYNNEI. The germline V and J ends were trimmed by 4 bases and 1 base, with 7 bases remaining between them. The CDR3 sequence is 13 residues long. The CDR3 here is CASSAGRNTEAFF. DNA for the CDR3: TGTGCCAGCAGTGCCGGGAGGAACACTGAAGCTTTCTTT.

The CDR3 coding sequence is TGTGCCAGCTTCTCGGCGACAGGACTAGCGGGAGGCCGCCACAATGAGCAGTTCTTC. It codes for CASFSATGLAGGRHNEQFF. The chain carries TRBV28 and TRBJ2-1; 14 nucleotides match TRBD2. CDR1 is MDHEN and CDR2 is SYDVKM in the germline V gene. Trimming removed 8 bases from V and 5 bases from J; junction bases left unmatched: 17. The CDR3 spans 19 residues.

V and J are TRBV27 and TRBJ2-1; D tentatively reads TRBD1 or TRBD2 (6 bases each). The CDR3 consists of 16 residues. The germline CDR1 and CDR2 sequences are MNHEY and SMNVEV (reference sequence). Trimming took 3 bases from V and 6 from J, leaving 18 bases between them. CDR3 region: CASSLRAMGGRNEQFF. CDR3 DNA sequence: TGTGCCAGCAGTTTGAGGGCAATGGGGGGCCGCAATGAGCAGTTCTTC.

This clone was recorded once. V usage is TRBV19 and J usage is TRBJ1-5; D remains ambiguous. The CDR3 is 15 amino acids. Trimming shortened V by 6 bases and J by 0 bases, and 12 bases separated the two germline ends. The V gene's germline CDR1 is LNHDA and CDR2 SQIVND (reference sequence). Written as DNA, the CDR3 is TGTGCCAGTAGCCGGGATCCAGGTAGCAATCAGCCCCAGCATTTT. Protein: CASSRDPGSNQPQHF.

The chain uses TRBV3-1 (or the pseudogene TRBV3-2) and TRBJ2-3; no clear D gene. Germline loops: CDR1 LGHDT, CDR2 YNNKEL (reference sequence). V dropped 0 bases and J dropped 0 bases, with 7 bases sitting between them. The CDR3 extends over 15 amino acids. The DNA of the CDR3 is TGTGCCAGCAGCCAAGATCCATTTAGCACAGATACGCAGTATTTT. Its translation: CASSQDPFSTDTQYF.